This TCR beta chain was recorded in a study of graft-versus-host responses after intestinal transplantation. Study details: Multivisceral, liver-intestinal, or isolated intestinal grafts were transplanted into recipients. All recipients got anti-thymocyte globulin induction, then tacrolimus and steroids for three to four years.

Study-wide points: In patients with graft-donor T cell macrochimerism, allograft graft-versus-host to host-versus-graft clonal ratios were high. GvH clones turned up in recipient marrow; some had shown up first in ileum or blood.

The germline CDR1 and CDR2 sequences are SGHNT and YENEEA. Germline trimming cut 2 bases from V and 3 bases from J; bases unmatched to any gene: 2. The length of the CDR3 is 14 residues. Sequencing was performed with immunoSEQ multiplex PCR; in TCRdb, only in-frame clones are kept and a portion is missing. The table records about 50,000 clones, about nine tenths of them present only once. Notes on this clone: What it binds is unknown.

The receptor was isolated from a human donor who was the organ donor for an intestinal transplant. The specimen comprised unstimulated CD4+ T cells sorted from spleen or lymph node cells, sampled before transplant. The chain joins TRBV11-3 to TRBJ2-7; 9 nucleotides match TRBD2. CDR3 bases: TGTGCCAGCAGCTTATCTAGCGGGATCTACGAGCAGTACTTC. This sequence encodes CASSLSSGIYEQYF.